These 20 T cell receptor beta chains originate from one sample sequenced in a study of blood T cell repertoires in COVID-19. Data came from immunoSEQ multiplex PCR; TCRdb stores just in-frame clones and leaves some out. The sample carries roughly 390,000 clones, around 87% recorded once. Sequencing was performed on peripheral blood. All receptors come from a woman between 25 and 40 years old with COVID-19, enrolled during active disease.

This sequence joins TRBV29-1 and TRBJ2-1; no firm D call. CDR3 length equals 14 residues. The germline CDR1 and CDR2 sequences are SQVTM and ANQGSEA. V was trimmed by 0 bases and J by 2 bases, leaving 8 bases between them. For the CDR3, the DNA is TGCAGCGTTGAAGACCTGGGCACCTACAATGAGCAGTTCTTC. Translation: CSVEDLGTYNEQFF.

The chain uses TRBV30 and TRBJ1-1; D is perhaps TRBD1 (6 bases). Germline CDR1 GTSNPN, CDR2 SVGIG (reference sequence). Trimming took 3 bases from V and 11 from J, leaving 22 bases between them. The CDR3 is made up of 14 amino acids. CDR3 residues: CAWSAGQRHLGAFF. CDR3 in DNA: TGTGCCTGGAGCGCAGGACAGAGGCACCTCGGGGCTTTCTTT.

J is TRBJ1-4 and V is TRBV4-3; D gene uncertain. This CDR3 contains 16 residues. CDR1 and CDR2 (germline): LGHNA, YSLEER. V was trimmed by 0 bases and J by 4 bases, leaving 12 bases between them. CDR3 amino acids: CASSQDNLGVNEKLFF. DNA for the CDR3: TGCGCCAGCAGCCAAGATAATCTGGGAGTTAATGAAAAACTGTTTTTT.

This clone was seen just once. The chain has TRBV6-2 or TRBV6-3 and TRBJ2-7; 8 nucleotides agree with TRBD1. V shed 3 bases, J shed 5 bases, and the junction held 6 bases outside the gene matches. Germline V gene sequence: CDR1 MNHEY, CDR2 SVGEGT. The CDR3 is 14 residues long. The CDR3 nucleotides are TGTGCCAGCAGTTATTGGACAGGGCTGAACGAGCAGTACTTC. Amino acid sequence: CASSYWTGLNEQYF.

The chain combines TRBV13 with TRBJ2-7; no reliable D call. The CDR3 has 14 residues. Trimming pared 4 bases from V and 2 bases from J, leaving 12 bases between. CDR1 is PRHDT, CDR2 FYEKMQ, per germline (reference sequence). The CDR3 coding sequence is TGTGCCAGCAGCTCTTACACCCGAACCTACGAGCAGTACTTC. The encoded protein is CASSSYTRTYEQYF. Drawing the rest from reference TRBV13 and TRBJ2-7, the complete variable domain is AAGVIQSPRHLIKEKRETATLKCYPIPRHDTVYWYQQGPGQDPQFLISFYEKMQSDKGSIPDRFSAQQFSDYHSELNMSSLELGDSALYFCASSSYTRTYEQYFGPGTRLTVT.

The V gene is TRBV30, the J gene TRBJ2-5; no firm D call. The germline gives CDR1 GTSNPN, CDR2 SVGIG (reference sequence). The CDR3 is made up of 12 amino acids. V gave up 5 bases and J gave up 7 bases, with 14 bases separating them. The CDR3 loop is CAWDGRPGTQYF. CDR3 DNA sequence: TGTGCCTGGGATGGCAGGCCCGGGACCCAGTACTTC.

This clone was seen once. The V and J genes are TRBV6-2 or TRBV6-3 and TRBJ1-2; D is uncertain. Trimming took off 2 bases at V and 0 bases at J, with 13 bases between the two ends. Germline lookup yields CDR1 MNHEY and CDR2 SVGEGT. This CDR3 is 16 amino acids long. In DNA form, the CDR3 reads TGTGCCAGCAGTTACGACCCCAGGCTTTCTAACTATGGCTACACCTTC. This codes for CASSYDPRLSNYGYTF.

The rearrangement uses TRBV24-1 and TRBJ2-3, with 7 nucleotides matching TRBD1. Germline CDR1 and CDR2: KGHDR and SFDVKD. This CDR3 is 16 amino acids long. With 10 bases clipped from V and 2 bases from J, the junction kept 14 bases outside the gene matches. For the CDR3, the DNA is TGTGCCACTCAGACCGGGACAGCCATACTCACAGATACGCAGTATTTT. Translation gives CATQTGTAILTDTQYF.

The chain links TRBV10-3 to TRBJ2-1; D not certain. V lost 7 bases, J lost 8 bases, and 15 bases lay in between. The CDR3 runs 13 residues. The germline V gene encodes CDR1 ENHRY and CDR2 SYGVKD. CDR3 residues: CAIKRTESYEQFF. The CDR3 nucleotides are TGTGCCATCAAGCGTACGGAGAGCTATGAGCAGTTCTTC.

As to this clone: The junction departs from the called germline gene at one end, perhaps through a read error. This chain uses TRBV7-9 with TRBJ1-4; no clear D gene. Germline V CDR1 and CDR2: SEHNR, FQNEAQ (reference sequence). The CDR3 contains 16 residues. The DNA for the CDR3 is TGTGCCAGCAGTTCCTCTACCCACGGAGCTAAGGAAAAACTGTTTTTT. Translated: CASSSSTHGAKEKLFF.

The rearrangement uses TRBV2 and TRBJ2-7; a weak D match, TRBD1 (5 bases). V lost 3 bases and J lost 6, with 21 bases in between. Germline V CDR1 and CDR2: SNHLY, FYNNEI. This CDR3 is 16 amino acids long. The CDR3 sequence is CASSDGTGDPLGEQYF. DNA for the CDR3: TGTGCCAGCAGTGATGGTACAGGCGACCCGTTGGGCGAGCAGTACTTC.

V usage is TRBV4-1 and J usage is TRBJ1-5; 8 bases are shared with TRBD1. V shed 4 bases, J shed 5 bases, and the junction held 4 bases outside the gene matches. This CDR3 comprises 14 residues. Germline V CDR1 and CDR2: MGHRA, YSYEKL. The CDR3 spells CASSRPDRDQPQHF. CDR3 in DNA: TGCGCCAGCAGCCGACCGGACAGGGATCAGCCCCAGCATTTT.

The chain is built from TRBV5-1 and TRBJ2-1; D is unresolved. The CDR3 runs 13 residues. CDR1 and CDR2 (germline): SGHRS, YFSETQ. Trimming left V 3 bases short and J 9 bases short, with 13 bases between. CDR3 sequence: CASSSLVPSEQFF. As DNA, the CDR3 is TGCGCCAGCAGCTCTCTAGTTCCGAGTGAGCAGTTCTTC.

The chain combines TRBV18 with TRBJ2-7, with 7 bases matching TRBD1. The CDR3 contains 15 residues. Germline V gene data show CDR1 as KGHSH and CDR2 as LQKENI. V shed 6 bases and J 3 bases; nucleotides not matched to a gene: 11. CDR3 loop: CASSAETGSGYEQYF. The CDR3 coding sequence is TGTGCCAGCTCCGCTGAGACAGGGTCAGGCTACGAGCAGTACTTC.

The rearrangement joins TRBV4-3 to TRBJ2-3; 10 bases are a match to TRBD2. CDR1 and CDR2 from the germline V gene are LGHNA and YSLEER. V was pared by 0 bases and J by 4 bases, with 16 bases of the junction left unmatched. The CDR3 totals 20 residues. CDR3 loop: CASSQDSFSGAGGPPDTQYF. The CDR3 region has the DNA TGCGCCAGCAGCCAAGACTCGTTCTCAGGAGCGGGAGGGCCCCCAGATACGCAGTATTTT.

Points on this clone: The same CDR3 also results from other DNA sequences found in this sample. V gene TRBV11-2 combines with J gene TRBJ2-5, with TRBD1 matching 9 bases. V shed 5 bases and J 1 base; nucleotides not matched to a gene: 2. The CDR3 has 14 residues. Germline V CDR1 and CDR2: SGHAT, FQNNGV. The CDR3 DNA follows: TGTGCCAGCAGCCCGACAGGGGGCCAAGAGACCCAGTACTTC. Translating gives CASSPTGGQETQYF.

This clone was seen once. This chain connects TRBV5-5 to TRBJ2-7; possibly TRBD2 for D (5 bases). The CDR3 runs to 14 residues. The germline CDR1 and CDR2 sequences are SGHKS and YYEKEE (reference sequence). Trimming cost V 2 bases and J 3 bases, with 12 bases left between them. The CDR3 DNA sequence: TGTGCCAGCAGCTTAGACTATCAAGGCTACGAGCAGTACTTC. Amino acids: CASSLDYQGYEQYF.

The V gene is TRBV3-1 (or the pseudogene TRBV3-2), the J gene TRBJ2-7; the match to TRBD2 covers 9 bases. The length of the CDR3 is 14 residues. With 4 bases clipped from V and 4 bases from J, the junction kept 5 bases outside the gene matches. Germline assignment: CDR1 LGHDT and CDR2 YNNKEL (reference sequence). CDR3 region: CASSPLAGPYEQYF. In DNA, the CDR3 is TGTGCCAGCAGCCCGCTAGCGGGACCTTACGAGCAGTACTTC.

This chain joins TRBV30 and TRBJ1-4; D is unclear. CDR3 length: 11 amino acids. V was pared by 4 bases and J by 8 bases, with 8 bases between. Germline CDR1 GTSNPN, CDR2 SVGIG (reference sequence). The CDR3 sequence is CAWTGGEKLFF. CDR3 nucleotide sequence: TGTGCCTGGACCGGCGGGGAAAAACTGTTTTTT.

In this sample, this clone turned up a few times. The rearrangement links TRBV30 to TRBJ2-7, with TRBD1 matching over 10 bases. CDR3 length equals 15 residues. V shed 1 base and J 5 bases; nucleotides not matched to a gene: 8. CDR1 is GTSNPN and CDR2 is SVGIG in the germline V gene (reference sequence). CDR3 DNA: TGTGCCTGGAGTGCAGGACAGGGGGGAATTGACGAGCAGTACTTC. Amino acids: CAWSAGQGGIDEQYF.